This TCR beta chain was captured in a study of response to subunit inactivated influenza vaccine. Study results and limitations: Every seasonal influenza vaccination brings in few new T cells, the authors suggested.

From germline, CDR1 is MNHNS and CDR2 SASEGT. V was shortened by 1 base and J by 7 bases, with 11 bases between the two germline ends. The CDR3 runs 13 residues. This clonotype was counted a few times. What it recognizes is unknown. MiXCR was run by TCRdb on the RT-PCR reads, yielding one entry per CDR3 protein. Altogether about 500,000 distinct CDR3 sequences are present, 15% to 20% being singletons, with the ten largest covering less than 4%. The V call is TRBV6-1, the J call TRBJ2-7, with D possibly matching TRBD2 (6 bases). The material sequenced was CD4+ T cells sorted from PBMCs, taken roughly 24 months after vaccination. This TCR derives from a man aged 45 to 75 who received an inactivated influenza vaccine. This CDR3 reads CASSEDRRGEQYF. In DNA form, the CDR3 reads TGTGCCAGCAGTGAAGACAGGAGGGGTGAGCAGTACTTC.